This T cell receptor (beta chain) is drawn from a study of blood T cell repertoires in COVID-19. V lost 5 bases and J lost 6, with 10 bases in between. The CDR3 length is 13 residues. Per the germline V gene, CDR1 is MDHEN and CDR2 is SYDVKM. TCRdb keeps only in-frame clones here, not all; method: immunoSEQ multiplex PCR. This table holds about 300,000 clones, roughly 90% found once. It was during active infection that Seattle patients were enrolled and then longitudinally followed. The receptor was derived from a woman in her twenties or thirties with COVID-19, enrolled during active disease. The chain uses TRBV28 and TRBJ1-4; D may be TRBD1 (6 bases). Sequencing was done on a sample of peripheral blood. This CDR3 reads CASSQGGDEKLFF. The DNA of the CDR3 is TGTGCCAGCAGTCAAGGGGGGGATGAAAAACTGTTTTTT.